A single sample is the source of the 14 T cell receptor beta chains below, sequenced in a study of blood T cell repertoires in COVID-19. The method was immunoSEQ multiplex PCR; TCRdb's version includes in-frame clones alone and lacks a portion of them. The sample has roughly 150,000 clones; approximately 90% are singletons. Sequenced input: peripheral blood. These receptors all stem from a human donor in a cohort sampled during active COVID-19.

The CDR3 loop reads CASGPGQGSSPLHF. CDR3 in DNA: TGTGCCAGCGGGCCGGGACAGGGATCTTCACCCCTCCACTTT. The V and J genes are TRBV6-5 and TRBJ1-6; 9 bases line up with TRBD1. The CDR3 runs to 14 residues. V was clipped by 8 bases and J by 9 bases; unmatched bases: 8. Looked up from germline, CDR1 is MNHEY and CDR2 is SVGAGI.

This clone came up once. The gene calls are TRBV6-5 and TRBJ1-2; D might be TRBD1 (6 bases). The CDR3 sequence is 13 residues long. Per germline, CDR1 MNHEY and CDR2 SVGAGI. The V and J ends lost 4 bases and 4 bases respectively, with 10 bases between them. The CDR3 protein is CASSSGQSYGYTF. The CDR3 DNA sequence: TGTGCCAGCAGTTCTGGACAGAGCTATGGCTACACCTTC.

The chain uses TRBV27 and TRBJ2-2, with D perhaps TRBD1 (6 bases). The germline V and J ends were trimmed by 7 bases and 3 bases, with 9 bases remaining between them. The CDR3 runs 13 residues. Germline V gives CDR1 MNHEY, CDR2 SMNVEV (reference sequence). For the CDR3, the DNA is TGTGCCAGCAATTACAGGGACACCGGGGAGCTGTTTTTT. Encoded protein: CASNYRDTGELFF.

The chain uses TRBV24-1 and TRBJ1-3; maybe TRBD1 (5 bases). Trimming shortened V by 4 bases and J by 4 bases, and 13 bases separated the two germline ends. The CDR3 covers 15 residues. In germline, CDR1 is KGHDR, CDR2 SFDVKD. In nucleotides, the CDR3 is TGTGCCACCAGTGACCCCGGGACTAAGGGAAACACCATATATTTT. Translation: CATSDPGTKGNTIYF.

The chain couples TRBV5-1 to TRBJ1-6; the match to TRBD1 covers 9 bases. Germline V gene lookup returns CDR1 SGHRS and CDR2 YFSETQ. CDR3 size: 15 residues. With 3 bases clipped from V and 10 bases from J, the junction kept 8 bases outside the gene matches. CDR3 coding DNA: TGCGCCAGCAGCTACCGGGACAGGGTGCAATCACCCCTCCACTTT. Translating it yields CASSYRDRVQSPLHF.

The chain joins TRBV10-2 to TRBJ1-3; D gene uncertain. V lost 4 bases and J lost 1, with 5 bases in between. The CDR3 is 13 amino acids. The germline V gene encodes CDR1 WSHSY and CDR2 SAAADI. Here the CDR3 reads CASSGMSGNTIYF. CDR3 DNA sequence: TGCGCCAGCAGTGGTATGTCTGGAAACACCATATATTTT.

This clone occurred a few times. This chain uses TRBV7-2 with TRBJ1-2, with 10 bases fitting TRBD1. CDR3 length: 13 residues. Germline V gene sequence: CDR1 SGHTA, CDR2 FQGNSA. Trimming removed 5 bases from V and 8 bases from J; junction bases left unmatched: 5. CDR3 sequence: CASSPDRGLGYTF. CDR3 DNA: TGTGCCAGCAGCCCCGACAGGGGGCTCGGCTACACCTTC.

The chain uses TRBV18 and TRBJ2-7, with TRBD1 matching over 10 bases. This CDR3 is 15 amino acids long. Germline V CDR1 and CDR2: KGHSH, LQKENI. V gave up 3 bases and J gave up 0 bases; unmatched junction bases: 2. The CDR3 here is CASSPGTGASYEQYF. CDR3 nucleotide sequence: TGTGCCAGCTCACCCGGGACAGGGGCCTCCTACGAGCAGTACTTC.

The chain has TRBV5-4 and TRBJ1-2, with TRBD1 matching 8 bases. Germline-derived CDR1 and CDR2 are SGHNT and YYREEE (reference sequence). This CDR3 has 15 amino acids. Trimming took 4 bases from V and 0 from J; bases not matched to a gene: 5. CDR3 nucleotides: TGTGCCAGCAGCCAGAGGACAGGGCCTAACTATGGCTACACCTTC. As protein: CASSQRTGPNYGYTF.

CDR3 nucleotide sequence: TGTGCCAGCAGGAAACAGGGTACCTCCTACAATGAGCAGTTCTTC. It yields the protein CASRKQGTSYNEQFF. This chain uses TRBV6-5 with TRBJ2-1; a weak D match, TRBD1 (6 bases). Germline CDR1 is MNHEY and CDR2 is SVGAGI. Trimming removed 6 bases from V and 0 bases from J, with 12 bases in between. The CDR3 is 15 residues long.

The rearrangement uses TRBV6-5 and TRBJ2-3; TRBD2 agrees at 8 bases. The V segment lost 2 bases and the J segment 1 base; nucleotides outside the gene matches: 5. Germline values: CDR1 MNHEY, CDR2 SVGAGI. The CDR3 length is 16 residues. CDR3 DNA sequence: TGTGCCAGCAGTTACCTCGGGCGGGGGGGCACAGATACGCAGTATTTT. It specifies CASSYLGRGGTDTQYF.

In its sample, this clone was seen once. V usage is TRBV5-1 and J usage is TRBJ2-5; 12 nucleotides align to TRBD1. The V gene end was trimmed by 3 bases and the J gene end by 5 bases; junction bases not matched to a gene: 2. Germline V gives CDR1 SGHRS, CDR2 YFSETQ. The CDR3 is 14 residues long. The CDR3 DNA is TGCGCCAGCAGCTCGGGACAGGGGGCGGAGACCCAGTACTTC. Its protein is CASSSGQGAETQYF. Full variable domain (missing parts from reference TRBV5-1 and TRBJ2-5): KAGVTQTPRYLIKTRGQQVTLSCSPISGHRSVSWYQQTPGQGLQFLFEYFSETQRNKGNFPGRFSGRQFSNSRSEMNVSTLELGDSALYLCASSSGQGAETQYFGPGTRLLVL.

This clone showed up just once. The chain is built from TRBV5-1 and TRBJ2-6, with a tentative D call TRBD1 (5 bases). CDR3 length equals 15 residues. CDR1 and CDR2 from the germline V gene are SGHRS and YFSETQ. V lost 4 bases and J 6 bases, leaving 14 bases between the germline ends. The CDR3 DNA reads as TGCGCCAGCAGCCTCACAGGCCACGAGGCCAACGTCCTGACTTTC. Translated, it gives CASSLTGHEANVLTF. Complete variable domain (other parts from reference TRBV5-1 and TRBJ2-6): KAGVTQTPRYLIKTRGQQVTLSCSPISGHRSVSWYQQTPGQGLQFLFEYFSETQRNKGNFPGRFSGRQFSNSRSEMNVSTLELGDSALYLCASSLTGHEANVLTFGAGSRLTVL.

This rearrangement joins TRBV7-2 to TRBJ2-5, with D uncertain. The CDR3 is 13 residues long. Germline V lookup: CDR1 SGHTA, CDR2 FQGNSA. V lost 7 bases and J 3 bases, leaving 12 bases between the germline ends. CDR3 residues: CASTRDPKETQYF. The CDR3 DNA is TGTGCCAGCACCCGAGATCCTAAAGAGACCCAGTACTTC. The full variable domain, with the rest looked up from reference TRBV7-2 and TRBJ2-5, is GAGVSQSPSNKVTEKGKDVELRCDPISGHTALYWYRQSLGQGLEFLIYFQGNSAPDKSGLPSDRFSAERTGGSVSTLTIQRTQQEDSAVYLCASTRDPKETQYFGPGTRLLVL.